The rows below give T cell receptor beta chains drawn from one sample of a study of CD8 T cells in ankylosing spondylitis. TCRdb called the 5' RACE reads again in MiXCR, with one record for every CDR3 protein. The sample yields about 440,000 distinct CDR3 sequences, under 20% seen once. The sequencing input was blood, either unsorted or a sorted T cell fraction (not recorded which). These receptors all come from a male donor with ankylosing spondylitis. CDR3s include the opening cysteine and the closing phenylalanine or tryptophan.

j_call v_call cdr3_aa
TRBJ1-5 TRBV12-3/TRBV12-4 CASSRQGDNQPQHF
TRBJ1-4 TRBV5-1 CASSLDPGMEEKLFF
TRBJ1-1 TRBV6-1 CASRVQFWGNTEAFF
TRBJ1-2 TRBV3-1 CASSQGGVGVPYGYTF
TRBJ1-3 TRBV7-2 CASNQLDRIGNTIYF
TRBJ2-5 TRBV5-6 CASSRVGLPQETQYF
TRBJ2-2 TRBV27 CASRYAGGGTGELFF
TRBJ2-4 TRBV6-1 CASSLSRVGVYIQYF
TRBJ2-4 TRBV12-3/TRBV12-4 CASSFSLRYRATKNIQYF
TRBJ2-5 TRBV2 CASSPTGLGETQYF
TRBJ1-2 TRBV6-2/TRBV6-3 CVSSYADRDDYTF
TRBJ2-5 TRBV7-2 CASSWTSEATQYF
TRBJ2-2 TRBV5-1 CASSSGQHTGELFF
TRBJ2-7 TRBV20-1 CSARDTQVSYEQYF
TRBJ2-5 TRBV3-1 CASSLRHQETQYF
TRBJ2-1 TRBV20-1 CSARANSLITYNEQFF
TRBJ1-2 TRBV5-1 CASRTGTDNYGYTF
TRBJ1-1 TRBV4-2 CASSPHETLNTEAFF
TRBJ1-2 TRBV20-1 CSANSGQDNYGYTF
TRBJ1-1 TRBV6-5 CASSYLPYTEAFF
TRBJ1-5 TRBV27 CASRQGQGAPSNQPQHF
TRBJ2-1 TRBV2 CASSAETRNEQFF
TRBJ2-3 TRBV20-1 CSAQEGTDTQYF
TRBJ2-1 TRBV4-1 CASSRNRDFSYNEQFF
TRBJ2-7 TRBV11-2 CASSSETGRKGSYEQYF
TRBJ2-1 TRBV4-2 CASSLAGGSRDEQFF
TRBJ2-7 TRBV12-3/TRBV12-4 CASSLMREQYF
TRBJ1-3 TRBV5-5 CASSVGQFSGNTIYF